These T cell receptor beta chains were read from a single sample in a study of CD8+ T cells in alopecia areata. The table came from immunoSEQ multiplex PCR; TCRdb's copy has only in-frame clones and leaves some out. The table records roughly 100,000 clones, just over 85% of them present only once. The material was CD8+ T cells sorted from blood, obtained at roughly week 30, from a patient treated with tofacitinib. These receptor sequences come from a human donor with alopecia areata. CDR3s include the opening cysteine and the closing phenylalanine or tryptophan. D genes are given only for firm matches. Clone size is given for some rows only: seen once, a few or many times, or a class if the clone is expanded.

J | V | D | size | CDR3 | DNA
TRBJ2-5 | TRBV6-5 | . | . | CASSSSRGLQADQYF | TGTGCCAGCAGTTCGTCGAGAGGCTTACAAGCTGACCAGTACTTC
TRBJ2-3 | TRBV6-6 | . | . | CASSYGGRSTDTQYF | TGTGCCAGCAGTTATGGTGGCAGAAGCACAGATACGCAGTATTTT
TRBJ2-7 | TRBV29-1 | TRBD1 | . | CSVAGGGTGTEQYF | TGCAGCGTCGCCGGAGGGGGGACAGGGACCGAGCAGTACTTC
TRBJ2-5 | TRBV29-1 | TRBD1 | . | CSVGLLGQGQETQYF | TGCAGCGTTGGACTCCTGGGACAGGGCCAAGAGACCCAGTACTTC
TRBJ2-1 | TRBV7-8 | TRBD1 | . | CASSLLEAGGAVWVEQFF | TGTGCCAGCAGCTTATTAGAGGCAGGGGGCGCCGTATGGGTTGAGCAGTTCTTC
TRBJ2-7 | TRBV6-5 | TRBD1 | . | CASSYSKDRVYEQYF | TGTGCCAGCAGTTACTCAAAGGACAGGGTGTACGAGCAGTACTTC
TRBJ2-1 | TRBV27 | . | few | CASSLSNEQFF | TGTGCCAGCAGTTTGTCGAATGAGCAGTTCTTC
TRBJ2-1 | TRBV19 | TRBD2 | . | CASSPGLAPQGQFF | TGTGCCAGTAGTCCGGGACTAGCTCCTCAGGGGCAGTTCTTC
TRBJ1-2 | TRBV28 | TRBD1 | . | CASSLTGGRGYTF | TGTGCCAGCAGTTTAACAGGGGGAAGGGGCTACACCTTC
TRBJ2-1 | TRBV18 | TRBD2 | . | CASSPNGGEQFF | TGTGCCAGCTCACCGAACGGGGGGGAGCAGTTCTTC
TRBJ2-3 | TRBV23-1 | . | . | CASSRMDLGTDTQYF | TGCGCCAGCAGTAGGATGGATTTAGGCACAGATACGCAGTATTTT